What follows are 10 T cell receptor beta chains derived from one specimen sequenced in a study. MiXCR, run by TCRdb on the 5' RACE reads, gives a single entry per CDR3 protein. The table lists approximately 10,000 distinct CDR3 sequences, 25% to 30% of them singletons. The sorted Tregs were CD4+CD25+CD127-/low cells. The sequencing input was Tregs sorted from blood. The source of these receptors is a female donor with breast cancer.

This clonotype was observed a few times. The chain links TRBV7-9 to TRBJ2-1; D perhaps matches TRBD2 (5 bases). The length of the CDR3 is 12 residues. From germline, CDR1 is SEHNR and CDR2 FQNEAQ (reference sequence). V was shortened by 1 base and J by 7 bases, with 5 bases between the two germline ends. CDR3: CASSLVANEQFF. The DNA of the CDR3 is TGTGCCAGCAGCTTAGTAGCGAATGAGCAGTTCTTC.

This clonotype appeared many times. The chain recombines TRBV25-1 with TRBJ2-3; a weak D match, TRBD1 (5 bases). The V gene lost 3 bases and the J gene lost 1 base, with 11 bases spanning the gap. The CDR3 sequence is 15 residues long. CDR1 MGHDK and CDR2 SYGVNS come from the germline V gene. The chain's CDR3 is CASSDGPRGTDTQYF. CDR3 bases: TGTGCCAGCAGTGACGGGCCCAGGGGCACAGATACGCAGTATTTT.

The genes are TRBV10-2 and TRBJ2-1, with D perhaps TRBD1 (6 bases). The germline gives CDR1 WSHSY, CDR2 SAAADI. Trimming cost V 10 bases and J 9 bases, with 16 bases left between them. This CDR3 has 12 residues. The CDR3 DNA follows: TGCGCCATTCGGACAGAACGTGGTGAGCAGTTCTTC. It specifies CAIRTERGEQFF.

This clonotype has just a few counts. For the CDR3, the DNA is TGCGCCAGAGTAGGGGGGAGGAATAGCAATCAGCCCCAGCATTTT. Translation: CARVGGRNSNQPQHF. The chain links TRBV23-1 to TRBJ1-5; perhaps TRBD1 as D (6 bases). TRBV23-1 is placed among ORFs of uncertain function. The ends were cut back, 9 bases at V and 0 bases at J, with 15 bases in the middle. The CDR3 is 15 amino acids.

By its share, this clonotype is medium-sized (0.01 to 0.1%). The V and J genes are TRBV20-1 and TRBJ2-1; 8 bases fit TRBD2. The CDR3 extends over 14 amino acids. With 0 bases clipped from V and 6 bases from J, the junction kept 4 bases outside the gene matches. Germline CDR1 and CDR2: DFQATT and SNEGSKA (reference sequence). The DNA for the CDR3 is TGCAGTGCTAGAGACCAGCGGGGGACCAATGAGCAGTTCTTC. Translation: CSARDQRGTNEQFF.

This clonotype was detected a few times. The genes are TRBV20-1 and TRBJ2-7; 8 bases agree with TRBD1. This CDR3 contains 14 residues. Germline-derived CDR1 and CDR2 are DFQATT and SNEGSKA (reference sequence). Trimming took 1 base from V and 5 from J; bases not matched to a gene: 7. The CDR3 DNA follows: TGCAGTGCTAGAGCCCTCGGACAGGGAAACGAGCAGTACTTC. Translating it yields CSARALGQGNEQYF.

V gene TRBV5-1 combines with J gene TRBJ2-5, with D possibly TRBD1 on 6 matching bases. The V and J ends lost 0 bases and 5 bases respectively, with 14 bases between them. The length of the CDR3 is 15 residues. Germline loops: CDR1 SGHRS, CDR2 YFSETQ. In nucleotides, the CDR3 is TGCGCCAGCAGCTTGGTGGCAGGGGTGCGGGAGACCCAGTACTTC. Translated, it gives CASSLVAGVRETQYF.

In its sample, this clonotype was seen a few times. This may arise from a read error, as a much more abundant clone is one base away. DNA of the CDR3: TGTGCCAGCAGCCAAGACGCGGTATCCAATGAGCAGTACTTC. Translating gives CASSQDAVSNEQYF. J is TRBJ2-1 and V is TRBV3-1; D ambiguous. The tail of the sequence fits TRBJ2-7 better, so the J call may be wrong. Germline values: CDR1 LGHDT, CDR2 YNNKEL (reference sequence). This CDR3 spans 14 amino acids.

Comment on this clonotype: Since a much larger clone is just one base distant, this may be a read error. The chain carries TRBV28 and TRBJ2-6, with a tentative D call TRBD1 (6 bases). The germline V gene encodes CDR1 MDHEN and CDR2 SYDVKM. The CDR3 is 15 residues long. V was clipped by 6 bases and J by 0 bases, with 9 bases between them. The CDR3 here is CASSSQGSGANVLTF. In nucleotides, the CDR3 is TGTGCCAGCAGCTCACAGGGCTCTGGGGCCAACGTCCTGACTTTC.

By proportion, this clonotype is large (0.1 to 1%). The chain carries TRBV20-1 and TRBJ1-1, with D maybe TRBD1 (5 bases). Germline V gene sequence: CDR1 DFQATT, CDR2 SNEGSKA (reference sequence). The CDR3 is 13 residues long. The V gene lost 1 base and the J gene lost 4 bases, with 10 bases spanning the gap. CDR3 bases: TGCAGTGCTAGAGTGGGGGGGATCACTGAAGCTTTCTTT. Translated: CSARVGGITEAFF.